What follows are 18 T cell receptor beta chains derived from one specimen sequenced in a study of low-dose radiotherapy and immunotherapy resistance in tumors. This sample's time point: before trial treatment. TRAV and TRBV primers primed cDNA for both TCRalpha and TCRbeta. A constant-region primer paired with the V-primer adapter amplified TCRs over about 19 PCR cycles. Via MiXCR, TCRdb re-called the reads, giving one row per CDR3 protein. The table shows over 65,000 distinct CDR3 sequences, with over 15% occurring only once. Material: PBMCs, obtained before treatment. Every receptor here comes from a male donor with prostate cancer.

A remark on this clonotype: A far larger clone is only one base removed, so a read error is likely. The chain is built from TRBV6-1 and TRBJ2-7; TRBD2 agrees at 11 bases. V lost 5 bases and J lost 4; bases outside the gene matches: 4. The CDR3 extends over 14 amino acids. CDR1 and CDR2 (germline): MNHNS, SASEGT. This chain's CDR3 is CASSTGTSGYEQYF. DNA of the CDR3: TGTGCCAGCAGTACCGGGACTAGCGGTTACGAGCAGTACTTC.

Comment on this clonotype: A far bigger clonotype differs at one base, so this is likely a read error. The chain has TRBV24-1 and TRBJ2-1; 10 bases agree with TRBD2. The CDR3 sequence is 13 residues long. The germline CDR1 and CDR2 sequences are KGHDR and SFDVKD. V lost 7 bases and J lost 9; bases outside the gene matches: 5. CDR3 region: CATSGSGGTEQFF. Here the CDR3 DNA reads TGTGCCACCAGCGGTAGCGGGGGGACTGAGCAGTTCTTC.

The chain has TRBV4-2 and TRBJ2-3; tentatively, D is TRBD2 (7 bases). This CDR3 is built from 16 residues. With 4 bases removed from V and 1 base from J, the gap between germline ends came to 15 bases. The germline V gene has CDR1 LGHNA and CDR2 YNFKEQ. The CDR3 sequence: CASSPGLGGGTDTQYF. CDR3 nucleotide sequence: TGTGCCAGCAGCCCGGGTTTAGGGGGGGGCACAGATACGCAGTATTTT.

The J gene is TRBJ2-3, the V gene TRBV5-1, with no clear D. The V gene lost 5 bases and the J gene lost 7 bases, with 17 bases spanning the gap. The CDR3 covers 14 residues. Germline CDR1 is SGHRS and CDR2 is YFSETQ. In DNA form, the CDR3 reads TGCGCCAGCAGTTGGACCGACTCGGGTTATACGCAGTATTTT. Amino acids: CASSWTDSGYTQYF.

The genes are TRBV11-2 and TRBJ2-2; 7 positions agree with TRBD2. Germline CDR1 and CDR2: SGHAT and FQNNGV. The CDR3 runs 16 residues. V gave up 5 bases and J gave up 2 bases; unmatched junction bases: 8. The CDR3 protein is CASSTRGGANTGELFF. CDR3 sequence (DNA): TGTGCCAGCAGCACACGCGGGGGAGCAAACACCGGGGAGCTGTTTTTT.

Worth noting for this clonotype: A far bigger clonotype differs at one base, so this is likely a read error. V usage is TRBV5-1 and J usage is TRBJ2-7; possibly TRBD2 for D (5 bases). The CDR3 loop spans 14 amino acids. V lost 6 bases to trimming and J lost 7 bases, with 20 bases between them. Per germline, CDR1 SGHRS and CDR2 YFSETQ. For the CDR3, the DNA is TGCGCCAGCAACTACGGGGTCTCCTACAATGAGCAGTACTTC. This codes for CASNYGVSYNEQYF.

This clonotype was seen at least ten times. The chain has TRBV25-1 and TRBJ2-1; TRBD2 agrees at 10 bases. This CDR3 is 15 amino acids long. Germline CDR1 MGHDK, CDR2 SYGVNS. Trimming took 6 bases from V and 4 from J; bases not matched to a gene: 6. CDR3: CASSHPSGGYNEQFF. The DNA for the CDR3 is TGTGCCAGCAGCCACCCTAGCGGGGGTTACAATGAGCAGTTCTTC.

This clonotype was seen ten or more times. This chain uses TRBV19 with TRBJ2-7; D remains ambiguous. This CDR3 is built from 13 residues. The ends were cut back, 7 bases at V and 2 bases at J, with 12 bases in the middle. CDR1 and CDR2 from the germline V gene are LNHDA and SQIVND (reference sequence). The DNA of the CDR3 is TGTGCCAGTACTCCGACGGATACCTACGAGCAGTACTTC. Translation: CASTPTDTYEQYF.

Ten or more counts support this clonotype. The V and J genes are TRBV4-1 and TRBJ2-7, with a weak D call TRBD2 (5 bases). CDR3 length: 15 residues. Trimming took 0 bases from V and 2 from J, leaving 11 bases between them. Looked up from germline, CDR1 is MGHRA and CDR2 is YSYEKL. In DNA, the CDR3 is TGCGCCAGCAGCCAAGAGGCGGACTGGCCCTACGAGCAGTACTTC. This sequence encodes CASSQEADWPYEQYF.

This clonotype was detected ten times or more. This chain joins TRBV6-2 or TRBV6-3 and TRBJ2-7; D is unclear. This CDR3 has 11 residues. CDR1 is MNHEY, CDR2 SVGEGT, per germline. Trimming left V 8 bases short and J 2 bases short, with 7 bases between. Written as DNA, the CDR3 is TGTGCCAGCCCAGATCCCTACGAGCAGTACTTC. Translating it yields CASPDPYEQYF.

This clonotype showed up many times. The rearrangement links TRBV12-3 or TRBV12-4 to TRBJ2-7; D might be TRBD2 (6 bases). CDR3 size: 15 residues. V was trimmed by 8 bases and J by 0 bases, leaving 17 bases between them. DNA of the CDR3: TGTGCCAGCTCTTTAGGGTACGGGAGCTCCTACGAGCAGTACTTC. Translation gives CASSLGYGSSYEQYF.

This clonotype has ten or more counts. The chain couples TRBV29-1 to TRBJ2-6; tentatively, D is TRBD2 (5 bases). The CDR3 sequence is 13 residues long. Trimming took off 5 bases at V and 3 bases at J, with 8 bases between the two ends. The germline CDR1 and CDR2 sequences are SQVTM and ANQGSEA. CDR3 protein: CSVRRVGANVLTF. For the CDR3, the DNA is TGCAGCGTTCGGCGGGTTGGGGCCAACGTCCTGACTTTC.

This clonotype was seen repeatedly, ten times or more. The chain couples TRBV20-1 to TRBJ2-2; D is unclear. V shed 1 base and J shed 6 bases, with 6 bases lying between them. The germline gives CDR1 DFQATT, CDR2 SNEGSKA (reference sequence). The CDR3 has 12 residues. Here the CDR3 DNA reads TGCAGTGCTAGAGCGAGCGCCGGGGAGCTGTTTTTT. Translated, it gives CSARASAGELFF.

This clonotype was recorded many times. This rearrangement joins TRBV7-2 to TRBJ2-3; 7 positions match TRBD2. The CDR3 covers 18 residues. Trimming at V came to 2 bases and at J to 4 bases, leaving 15 bases not matched to a gene. Germline CDR1 and CDR2: SGHTA and FQGNSA. The CDR3 protein is CASSLFSWRGNRPDTQYF. CDR3 coding DNA: TGTGCCAGCAGCTTATTCTCGTGGCGGGGGAATAGGCCAGATACGCAGTATTTT.

This clonotype occurred many times. V and J are TRBV6-2 or TRBV6-3 and TRBJ2-7; 8 nucleotides line up with TRBD1. Unmatched junction bases numbered 5, after V lost 10 bases and J lost 6 bases. CDR1 is MNHEY, CDR2 SVGEGT, per germline. The CDR3 loop spans 11 amino acids. CDR3 region: CATTDRGEQYF. The CDR3 nucleotides are TGTGCCACCACAGACAGGGGCGAGCAGTACTTC.

In its sample, this clonotype was seen many times. The chain carries TRBV20-1 and TRBJ2-3; D possibly corresponds to TRBD2 (5 bases). CDR1 is DFQATT and CDR2 is SNEGSKA in the germline V gene (reference sequence). This CDR3 spans 15 amino acids. V was clipped by 0 bases and J by 5 bases, with 15 bases between them. The DNA for the CDR3 is TGCAGTGCTAGAGAGGCCTTTCGGGGAGAAGATACGCAGTATTTT. It encodes CSAREAFRGEDTQYF.

This clonotype was detected many times. The rearrangement links TRBV4-2 to TRBJ2-3; no firm D call. Trimming left V 0 bases short and J 7 bases short, with 5 bases between. Germline V CDR1 and CDR2: LGHNA, YNFKEQ. The CDR3 totals 12 residues. This CDR3 is CASSQDRHTQYF. The CDR3 DNA is TGTGCCAGCAGCCAAGATAGGCATACGCAGTATTTT.

This clonotype was seen repeatedly, ten times or more. CDR3 nucleotide sequence: TGTGCCAGCAGCCCGGGGACAGGGGTCTCCTACGAGCAGTACTTC. Its translation: CASSPGTGVSYEQYF. The V call is TRBV3-1, the J call TRBJ2-7; 10 bases are shared with TRBD1. In germline, CDR1 is LGHDT, CDR2 YNNKEL (reference sequence). This CDR3 region has 15 residues. J was trimmed by 0 bases and V by 4 bases; bases with no gene match: 3.